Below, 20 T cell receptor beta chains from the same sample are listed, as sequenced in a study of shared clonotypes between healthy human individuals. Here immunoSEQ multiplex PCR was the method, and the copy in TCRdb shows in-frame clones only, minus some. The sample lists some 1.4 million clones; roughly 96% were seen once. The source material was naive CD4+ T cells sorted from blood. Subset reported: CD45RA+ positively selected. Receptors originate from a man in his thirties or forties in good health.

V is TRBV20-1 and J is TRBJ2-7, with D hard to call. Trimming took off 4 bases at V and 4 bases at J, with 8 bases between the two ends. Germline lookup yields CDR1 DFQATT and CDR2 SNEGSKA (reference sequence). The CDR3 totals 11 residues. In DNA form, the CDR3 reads TGCAGTGCTATCCCGCGGTACGAGCAGTACTTC. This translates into CSAIPRYEQYF.

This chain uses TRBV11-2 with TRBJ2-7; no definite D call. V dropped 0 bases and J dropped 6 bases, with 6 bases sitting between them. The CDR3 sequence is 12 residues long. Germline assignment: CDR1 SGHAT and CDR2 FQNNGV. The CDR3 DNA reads TGTGCCAGCAGCTTAGATAGGGTCGAGCAGTACTTC. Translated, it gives CASSLDRVEQYF.

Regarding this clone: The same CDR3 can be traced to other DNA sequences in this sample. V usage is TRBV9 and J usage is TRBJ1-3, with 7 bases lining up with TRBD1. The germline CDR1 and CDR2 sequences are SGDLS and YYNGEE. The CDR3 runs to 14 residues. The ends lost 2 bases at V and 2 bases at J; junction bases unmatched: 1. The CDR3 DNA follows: TGTGCCAGCAGCGTTCAGGGGGCTGGAAACACCATATATTTT. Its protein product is CASSVQGAGNTIYF. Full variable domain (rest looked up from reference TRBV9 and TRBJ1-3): DSGVTQTPKHLITATGQRVTLRCSPRSGDLSVYWYQQSLDQGLQFLIQYYNGEERAKGNILERFSAQQFPDLHSELNLSSLELGDSALYFCASSVQGAGNTIYFGEGSWLTVV.

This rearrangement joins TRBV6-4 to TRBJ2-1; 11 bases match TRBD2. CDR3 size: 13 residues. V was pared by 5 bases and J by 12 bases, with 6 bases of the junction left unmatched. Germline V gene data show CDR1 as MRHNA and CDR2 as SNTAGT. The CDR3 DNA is TGTGCCAGCAGTTCCGGGACTAGCGGAGCGCAGTTCTTC. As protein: CASSSGTSGAQFF.

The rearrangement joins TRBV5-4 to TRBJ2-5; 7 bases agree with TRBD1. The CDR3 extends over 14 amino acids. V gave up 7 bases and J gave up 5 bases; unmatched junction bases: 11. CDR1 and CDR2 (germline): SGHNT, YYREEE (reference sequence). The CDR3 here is CASGNGQVRETQYF. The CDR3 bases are TGTGCCAGCGGAAACGGACAGGTGCGGGAGACCCAGTACTTC. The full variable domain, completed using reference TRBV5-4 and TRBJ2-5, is ETGVTQSPTHLIKTRGQQVTLRCSSQSGHNTVSWYQQALGQGPQFIFQYYREEENGRGNFPPRFSGLQFPNYSSELNVNALELDDSALYLCASGNGQVRETQYFGPGTRLLVL.

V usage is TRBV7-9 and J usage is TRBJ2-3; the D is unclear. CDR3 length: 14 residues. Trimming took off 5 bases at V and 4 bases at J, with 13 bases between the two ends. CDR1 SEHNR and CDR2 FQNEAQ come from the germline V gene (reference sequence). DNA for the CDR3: TGTGCCAGCAGCCCCCCTAGTGCCGCAGATACGCAGTATTTT. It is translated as CASSPPSAADTQYF.

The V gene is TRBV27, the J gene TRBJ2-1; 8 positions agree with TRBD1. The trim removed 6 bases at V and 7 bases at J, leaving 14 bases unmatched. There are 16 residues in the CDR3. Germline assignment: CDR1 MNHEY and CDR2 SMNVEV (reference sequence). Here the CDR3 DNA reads TGTGCCAGCAGCCTACGGTACAGGACAGGGCGAAATGAGCAGTTCTTC. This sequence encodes CASSLRYRTGRNEQFF.

CDR3 protein: CSVLSGSIYEQFF. For the CDR3, the DNA is TGCAGCGTTTTGAGCGGGAGTATTTATGAGCAGTTCTTC. This chain uses TRBV29-1 with TRBJ2-1; 8 bases agree with TRBD2. CDR1 SQVTM and CDR2 ANQGSEA come from the germline V gene. The CDR3 has 13 amino acids. The V gene end was trimmed by 5 bases and the J gene end by 8 bases; junction bases not matched to a gene: 8.

The CDR3 DNA sequence: TGTGCCAGCAGCCAGGTAGGCCTTAGCTCCTACGAGCAGTACTTC. Translation gives CASSQVGLSSYEQYF. The V gene is TRBV5-4, the J gene TRBJ2-7, with unresolved D. CDR3 length: 15 residues. Deletions cut 4 bases from V and 0 bases from J, with 14 bases between. CDR1 and CDR2 from the germline V gene are SGHNT and YYREEE (reference sequence). The variable domain in full, completed from reference TRBV5-4 and TRBJ2-7, reads ETGVTQSPTHLIKTRGQQVTLRCSSQSGHNTVSWYQQALGQGPQFIFQYYREEENGRGNFPPRFSGLQFPNYSSELNVNALELDDSALYLCASSQVGLSSYEQYFGPGTRLTVT.

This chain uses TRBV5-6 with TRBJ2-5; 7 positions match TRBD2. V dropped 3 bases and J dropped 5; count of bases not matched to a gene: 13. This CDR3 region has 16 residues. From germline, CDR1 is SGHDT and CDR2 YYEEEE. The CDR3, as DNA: TGTGCCAGCAGCTACCGGCGGGAGCTAAGGTTGGAGACCCAGTACTTC. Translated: CASSYRRELRLETQYF.

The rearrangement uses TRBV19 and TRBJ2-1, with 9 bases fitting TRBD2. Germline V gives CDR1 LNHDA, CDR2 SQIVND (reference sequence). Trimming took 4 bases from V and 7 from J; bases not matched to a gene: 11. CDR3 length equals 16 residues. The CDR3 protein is CASSRGVASGENEQFF. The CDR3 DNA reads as TGTGCCAGTAGTAGAGGGGTGGCTAGCGGGGAAAATGAGCAGTTCTTC.

The CDR3 loop reads CASSLVARWTRTQYF. CDR3 in DNA: TGTGCCAGCAGCTTAGTGGCTCGGTGGACGCGGACCCAGTACTTC. The rearrangement joins TRBV11-2 to TRBJ2-5; D is unresolved. From germline, CDR1 is SGHAT and CDR2 FQNNGV. This CDR3 is 15 amino acids long. The V and J ends lost 1 base and 7 bases respectively, with 16 bases between them.

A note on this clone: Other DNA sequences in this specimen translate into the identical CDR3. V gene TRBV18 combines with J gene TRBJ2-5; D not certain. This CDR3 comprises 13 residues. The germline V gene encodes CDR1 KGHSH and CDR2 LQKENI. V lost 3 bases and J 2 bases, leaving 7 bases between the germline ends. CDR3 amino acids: CASSPKLQETQYF. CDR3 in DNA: TGTGCCAGCTCACCTAAGCTACAAGAGACCCAGTACTTC.

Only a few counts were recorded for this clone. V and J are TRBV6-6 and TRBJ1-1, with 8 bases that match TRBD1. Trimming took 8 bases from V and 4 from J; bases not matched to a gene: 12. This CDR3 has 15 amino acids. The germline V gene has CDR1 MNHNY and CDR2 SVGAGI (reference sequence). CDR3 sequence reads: CASGRTGSGGTEAFF. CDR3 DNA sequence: TGTGCCAGCGGCCGGACAGGGAGTGGAGGCACTGAAGCTTTCTTT.

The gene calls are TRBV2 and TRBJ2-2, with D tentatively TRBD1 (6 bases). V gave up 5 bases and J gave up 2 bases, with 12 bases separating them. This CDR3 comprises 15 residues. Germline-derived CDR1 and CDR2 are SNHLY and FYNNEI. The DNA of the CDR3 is TGTGCCAGCAGTCCCGGGACATCCAACACCGGGGAGCTGTTTTTT. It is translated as CASSPGTSNTGELFF.

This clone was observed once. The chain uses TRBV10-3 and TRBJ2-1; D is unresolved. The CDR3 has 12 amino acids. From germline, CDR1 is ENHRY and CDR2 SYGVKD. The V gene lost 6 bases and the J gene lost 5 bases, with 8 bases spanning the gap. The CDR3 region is CAISSFDNEQFF. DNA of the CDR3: TGTGCCATCAGCTCCTTCGACAATGAGCAGTTCTTC.

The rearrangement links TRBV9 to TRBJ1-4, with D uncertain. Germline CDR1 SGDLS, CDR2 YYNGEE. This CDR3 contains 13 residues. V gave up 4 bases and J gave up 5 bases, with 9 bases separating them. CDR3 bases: TGTGCCAGCAGCCTTGATCCGAATGAAAAACTGTTTTTT. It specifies CASSLDPNEKLFF.

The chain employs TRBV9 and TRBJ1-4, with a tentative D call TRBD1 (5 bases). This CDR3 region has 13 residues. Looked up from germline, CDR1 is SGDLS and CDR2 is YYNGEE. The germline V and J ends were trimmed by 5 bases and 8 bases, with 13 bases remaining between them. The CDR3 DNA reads TGTGCCAGCAGTAAGGGGCCAGAGGAAAAACTGTTTTTT. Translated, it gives CASSKGPEEKLFF.

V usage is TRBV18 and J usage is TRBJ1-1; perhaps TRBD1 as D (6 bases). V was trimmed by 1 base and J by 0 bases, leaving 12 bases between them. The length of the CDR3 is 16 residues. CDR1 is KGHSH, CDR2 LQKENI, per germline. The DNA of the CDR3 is TGTGCCAGCTCACCACGGACAGCGGTTATGAACACTGAAGCTTTCTTT. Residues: CASSPRTAVMNTEAFF. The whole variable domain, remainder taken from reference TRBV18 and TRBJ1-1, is NAGVMQNPRHLVRRRGQEARLRCSPMKGHSHVYWYRQLPEEGLKFMVYLQKENIIDESGMPKERFSAEFPKEGPSILRIQQVVRGDSAAYFCASSPRTAVMNTEAFFGQGTRLTVV.

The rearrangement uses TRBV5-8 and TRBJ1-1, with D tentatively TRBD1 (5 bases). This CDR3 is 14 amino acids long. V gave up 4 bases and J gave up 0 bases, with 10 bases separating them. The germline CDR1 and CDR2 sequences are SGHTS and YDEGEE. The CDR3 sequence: CASSRGRLNTEAFF. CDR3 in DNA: TGTGCCAGCAGCAGGGGACGGCTGAACACTGAAGCTTTCTTT.